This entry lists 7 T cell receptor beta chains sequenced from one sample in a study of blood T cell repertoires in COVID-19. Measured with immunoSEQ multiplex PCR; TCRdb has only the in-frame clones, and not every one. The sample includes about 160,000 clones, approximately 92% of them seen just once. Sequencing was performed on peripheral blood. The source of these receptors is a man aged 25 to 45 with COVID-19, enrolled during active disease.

This chain's CDR3 is CASGLASRGYEQFF. The CDR3 nucleotides read TGTGCTAGTGGCCTAGCTTCCCGAGGGTATGAGCAGTTCTTC. This chain links TRBV12-5 with TRBJ2-1; D possibly corresponds to TRBD2 (5 bases). Germline V CDR1 and CDR2: LGHNT, FRNRAP. This CDR3 is 14 amino acids long. The V and J ends lost 6 bases and 8 bases respectively, with 17 bases between them.

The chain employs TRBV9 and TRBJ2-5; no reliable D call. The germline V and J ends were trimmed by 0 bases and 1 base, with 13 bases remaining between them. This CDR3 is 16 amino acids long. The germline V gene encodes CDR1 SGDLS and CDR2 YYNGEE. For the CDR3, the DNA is TGTGCCAGCAGCGTAGGGGCTTATGCCCGCCAAGAGACCCAGTACTTC. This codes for CASSVGAYARQETQYF. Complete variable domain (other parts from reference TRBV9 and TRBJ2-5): DSGVTQTPKHLITATGQRVTLRCSPRSGDLSVYWYQQSLDQGLQFLIQYYNGEERAKGNILERFSAQQFPDLHSELNLSSLELGDSALYFCASSVGAYARQETQYFGPGTRLLVL.

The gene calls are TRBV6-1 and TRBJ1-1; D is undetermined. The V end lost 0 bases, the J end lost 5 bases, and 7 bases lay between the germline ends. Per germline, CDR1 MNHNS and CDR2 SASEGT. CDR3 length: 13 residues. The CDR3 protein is CASSEARGTEAFF. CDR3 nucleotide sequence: TGTGCCAGCAGTGAAGCTCGAGGGACTGAAGCTTTCTTT.

CDR3 DNA sequence: TGCGCCAGCAGCTTTTACAGGGAAACAGATACGCAGTATTTT. Translating gives CASSFYRETDTQYF. This chain links TRBV5-1 with TRBJ2-3; D possibly corresponds to TRBD1 (6 bases). CDR1 and CDR2 (germline): SGHRS, YFSETQ. V lost 2 bases and J lost 3, with 10 bases in between. The CDR3 covers 14 residues.

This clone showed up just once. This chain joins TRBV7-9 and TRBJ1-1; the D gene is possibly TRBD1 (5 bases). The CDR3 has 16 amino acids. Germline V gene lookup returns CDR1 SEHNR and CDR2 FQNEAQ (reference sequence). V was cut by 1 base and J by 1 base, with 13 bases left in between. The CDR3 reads CASSLELGGPNTEAFF. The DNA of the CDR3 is TGTGCCAGCAGCTTAGAACTCGGGGGACCGAACACTGAAGCTTTCTTT.

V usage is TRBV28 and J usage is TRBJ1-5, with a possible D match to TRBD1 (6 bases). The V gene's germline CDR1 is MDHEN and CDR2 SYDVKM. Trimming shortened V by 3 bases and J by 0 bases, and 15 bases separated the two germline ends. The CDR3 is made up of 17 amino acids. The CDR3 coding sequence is TGTGCCAGCAGTTTCCCGACAGGATCCTATAGCAATCAGCCCCAGCATTTT. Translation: CASSFPTGSYSNQPQHF.

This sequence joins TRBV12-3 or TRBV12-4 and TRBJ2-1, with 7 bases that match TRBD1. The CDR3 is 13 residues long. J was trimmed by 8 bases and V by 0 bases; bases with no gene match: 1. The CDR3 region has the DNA TGTGCCAGCAGTTTAGCACAGGGGTATGAGCAGTTCTTC. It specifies CASSLAQGYEQFF.